This T cell receptor (beta chain) was obtained from a study of T cells in Graves' hyperthyroidism and ophthalmopathy. The study's findings and limits: With a median lead of around 6.7 months before onset, the model predicted ophthalmopathy.

This clonotype turned up a few times. What it binds is unknown. RNA transcripts were the template for amplifying TCR beta CDR3 regions. HTBI primers were the set used in a first-round RT-PCR of the TCR CDR3. One entry per CDR3 protein results from TCRdb running MiXCR on the multiplex PCR reads. The sample lists hundreds of thousands of distinct CDR3 sequences, approximately 40% occurring once. The V end lost 4 bases, the J end lost 7 bases, and 13 bases lay between the germline ends. This CDR3 has 13 amino acids. Looked up from germline, CDR1 is SGHDN and CDR2 is FVKESK. Stable hyperthyroidism: no ophthalmopathy progression over 18 months of follow-up.

This receptor was taken from a woman aged 40 to 49 with Graves' hyperthyroidism. Sequencing was carried out using blood. V and J are TRBV14 and TRBJ1-1, with a weak D call TRBD1 (6 bases). The DNA for the CDR3 is TGTGCCAGCAGCCGAACCACAGGGATTGAAGCTTTCTTT. It yields the protein CASSRTTGIEAFF.